This T cell receptor (beta chain) is drawn from a study of cytomegalovirus exposure and HLA in healthy donors. General study findings and limits: A later analysis linked 15,000 to 20,000 TCR beta sequences to HLA alleles at 0.05 false discovery rate. Under in vitro conditions, three CMV-associated chains were confirmed as specific for CMV antigens.

PCR amplification relied on 60 Vbeta primers (plus 13 Jbeta primers). The table came from immunoSEQ multiplex PCR; TCRdb's copy has only in-frame clones and leaves some out. The data contain 130,000 to 150,000 clones, around two thirds of them singletons. V was clipped by 6 bases and J by 5 bases, with 13 bases between them. This CDR3 is built from 13 residues. Germline V lookup: CDR1 MDHEN, CDR2 SYDVKM. This clone has just a few counts. Its specificity is not known. This TCR was sampled from a man aged 18 to 29 in good health and CMV-seropositive. The chain has TRBV28 and TRBJ1-2; D is unclear. Sample: PBMCs. The CDR3 loop is CASRGGPPYGYTF. CDR3 nucleotide sequence: TGTGCCAGCAGGGGAGGACCCCCGTATGGCTACACCTTC.